This T cell receptor beta chain emerged from a study of T cells in lung cancer brain metastases. Study-level findings and limits: Paired primaries held more unique productive clones than brain metastases (median about 4,500 versus 1,500).

The data were produced by immunoSEQ multiplex PCR, yet TCRdb's version contains in-frame clones alone and is incomplete. This table holds almost 3,000 clones, over 75% found once. Guided by marked H&E slides, tumor areas were macrodissected from several unstained, deparaffinized about 9.1 um sections. This clone showed up just a few times. Its antigen is undetermined. The germline V gene has CDR1 GTSNPN and CDR2 SVGIG (reference sequence). The CDR3 covers 13 residues. With 3 bases removed from V and 0 bases from J, the gap between germline ends came to 8 bases. This clonotype was sampled from a woman aged 60-75 years with non-small cell lung cancer. The source material was tumor tissue from the primary lung tumor. This rearrangement joins TRBV30 to TRBJ1-1; D is possibly TRBD1 (5 bases). The CDR3 DNA reads TGTGCCTGGAGCCGCAGGGTGAACACTGAAGCTTTCTTT. Encoded protein: CAWSRRVNTEAFF.